Each of the 24 T cell receptor beta chains below was sequenced from the same sample in a study of shared clonotypes between healthy human individuals. Method: immunoSEQ multiplex PCR; TCRdb's copy keeps in-frame clones and lacks some. The sample has more than 2 million clones, 85% to 95% seen once. CD8 cells classed as naive were CD45RO-negative and positively selected for CCR7, excluding terminally differentiated effector memory CD45RA+ cells. The specimen sequenced was naive CD8+ T cells from PBMCs. Receptors originate from a man younger than 35 in good health. Some clones in this sample may be carry-over from other donors' samples.

As regards this clone: Other DNA sequences in the sample encode the same CDR3. The genes are TRBV6-5 and TRBJ2-2; D is uncertain. V lost 4 bases, J lost 0 bases, and 6 bases lay in between. There are 14 residues in the CDR3. The V gene's germline CDR1 is MNHEY and CDR2 SVGAGI. CDR3 DNA: TGTGCCAGCAGTTGGGATTCGAACACCGGGGAGCTGTTTTTT. Translated: CASSWDSNTGELFF.

This chain uses TRBV25-1 with TRBJ1-1, with 7 bases identical to TRBD1. With 3 bases clipped from V and 7 bases from J, the junction kept 8 bases outside the gene matches. There are 14 residues in the CDR3. In germline, CDR1 is MGHDK, CDR2 SYGVNS. CDR3 DNA sequence: TGTGCCAGCAGTGAGATGGAGTGGACAGGTGAAGCTTTCTTT. This gives the protein CASSEMEWTGEAFF.

The chain links TRBV27 to TRBJ2-7; no reliable D call. Trimming cost V 2 bases and J 6 bases, with 14 bases left between them. The V gene's germline CDR1 is MNHEY and CDR2 SMNVEV (reference sequence). The CDR3 totals 14 residues. CDR3 DNA sequence: TGTGCCAGCAGTTTAGGGGTAACACCCGGCGAGCAGTACTTC. It encodes CASSLGVTPGEQYF.

The table lists this clone with a count of one. The chain links TRBV7-9 to TRBJ2-3, with D possibly called TRBD1 or TRBD2 (6 bases each). The CDR3 runs 16 residues. V was shortened by 1 base and J by 5 bases, with 16 bases between the two germline ends. Germline CDR1 SEHNR, CDR2 FQNEAQ (reference sequence). This CDR3 reads CASSLEIGGPQDTQYF. CDR3 DNA: TGTGCCAGCAGCTTAGAGATAGGGGGGCCCCAAGATACGCAGTATTTT.

This chain links TRBV5-8 with TRBJ2-7; D gene unclear. Trimming removed 6 bases from V and 6 bases from J, with 10 bases in between. CDR1 and CDR2 (germline): SGHTS, YDEGEE. This CDR3 region has 11 residues. CDR3 in DNA: TGTGCCAGCAACTGGGCCGGCGAGCAGTACTTC. Its translation is CASNWAGEQYF.

The chain employs TRBV27 and TRBJ2-1, with TRBD1 as a possible D gene (6 bases). The V gene lost 6 bases and the J gene lost 9 bases, with 18 bases spanning the gap. In germline, CDR1 is MNHEY, CDR2 SMNVEV (reference sequence). This CDR3 is 14 amino acids long. CDR3 bases: TGTGCCAGCAGGATACAGGGTCAAGGAGGTGAGCAGTTCTTC. Encoded protein: CASRIQGQGGEQFF.

The chain has TRBV5-6 and TRBJ1-2; D unresolved. This CDR3 contains 17 residues. V lost 0 bases, J lost 6 bases, and 21 bases lay in between. CDR1 is SGHDT, CDR2 YYEEEE, per germline. The CDR3 region is CASSLGGGAAYFHGYTF. The CDR3 region has the DNA TGTGCCAGCAGCTTGGGTGGAGGAGCCGCATACTTTCATGGCTACACCTTC.

The rearrangement links TRBV11-2 to TRBJ2-7; D is uncertain. V dropped 5 bases and J dropped 2 bases, with 13 bases sitting between them. The CDR3 extends over 14 amino acids. Germline V gives CDR1 SGHAT, CDR2 FQNNGV. The CDR3 sequence is CASSLPVSTYEQYF. As DNA, the CDR3 is TGTGCCAGCAGCCTTCCCGTTAGCACCTACGAGCAGTACTTC.

The chain has TRBV2 and TRBJ2-1; TRBD1 or TRBD2 may be the D gene (5 bases each). The CDR3 contains 13 residues. Germline CDR1 reads SNHLY; CDR2 reads FYNNEI. The ends were cut back, 6 bases at V and 15 bases at J, with 21 bases in the middle. The CDR3 coding sequence is TGTGCCAGCAGAAATCAGGGACCCCAATTGCGGTTCTTC. It specifies CASRNQGPQLRFF.

The CDR3 coding sequence is TGCAGCGTTACGGCGGGAAAGGGAGCTTTCTTT. This sequence encodes CSVTAGKGAFF. The rearrangement links TRBV29-1 to TRBJ1-1; D call uncertain. The ends were cut back, 5 bases at V and 10 bases at J, with 14 bases in the middle. The CDR3 has 11 residues. Germline-derived CDR1 and CDR2 are SQVTM and ANQGSEA.

The chain is built from TRBV9 and TRBJ2-1, with unresolved D. CDR3 length: 16 amino acids. V was clipped by 1 base and J by 0 bases, with 11 bases between them. CDR1 is SGDLS and CDR2 is YYNGEE in the germline V gene. CDR3 in amino acids: CASSVSRLSSYNEQFF. The CDR3 DNA reads TGTGCCAGCAGCGTATCTCGGCTAAGCTCCTACAATGAGCAGTTCTTC.

With regard to this clone: The sample holds other DNA sequences that translate to the same CDR3. The chain employs TRBV9 and TRBJ2-2; possible D gene TRBD1, 5 bases. This CDR3 has 13 residues. V dropped 3 bases and J dropped 6 bases, with 9 bases sitting between them. In germline, CDR1 is SGDLS, CDR2 YYNGEE. The CDR3 loop reads CASSATGSGELFF. The CDR3 nucleotides are TGTGCCAGCAGCGCTACAGGTTCCGGGGAGCTGTTTTTT.

This chain uses TRBV9 with TRBJ2-1; D ambiguous. There are 11 residues in the CDR3. From germline, CDR1 is SGDLS and CDR2 YYNGEE. V shed 7 bases and J shed 5 bases, with 7 bases lying between them. The CDR3 is CASQSDNEQFF. CDR3 nucleotides: TGTGCCAGCCAATCTGACAATGAGCAGTTCTTC.

Note on this clone: Other DNA sequences within the sample encode an identical CDR3. V usage is TRBV28 and J usage is TRBJ2-7, with D hard to call. Germline values: CDR1 MDHEN, CDR2 SYDVKM. The CDR3 has 13 amino acids. With 4 bases removed from V and 1 base from J, the gap between germline ends came to 8 bases. The DNA of the CDR3 is TGTGCCAGCAGTTCAGACGGGTCCTACGAGCAGTACTTC. Translated, it gives CASSSDGSYEQYF. The full variable domain, in which reference TRBV28 and TRBJ2-7 provide the parts outside the CDR3, is DVKVTQSSRYLVKRTGEKVFLECVQDMDHENMFWYRQDPGLGLRLIYFSYDVKMKEKGDIPEGYSVSREKKERFSLILESASTNQTSMYLCASSSDGSYEQYFGPGTRLTVT.

V and J are TRBV30 and TRBJ2-7, with D unresolved. The germline CDR1 and CDR2 sequences are GTSNPN and SVGIG (reference sequence). V was clipped by 2 bases and J by 2 bases, with 10 bases between them. The CDR3 consists of 13 residues. Here the CDR3 reads CAWSWSNAYEQYF. In nucleotides, the CDR3 is TGTGCCTGGAGTTGGTCCAACGCCTACGAGCAGTACTTC.

The V gene is TRBV28, the J gene TRBJ1-5, with 7 bases matching TRBD1. The V gene end was trimmed by 5 bases and the J gene end by 2 bases; junction bases not matched to a gene: 9. CDR1 is MDHEN, CDR2 SYDVKM, per germline. The CDR3 runs to 16 residues. CDR3 region: CASSTPTGLGNQPQHF. CDR3 sequence (DNA): TGTGCCAGCAGTACACCGACAGGGTTGGGCAATCAGCCCCAGCATTTT.

V gene TRBV5-1 combines with J gene TRBJ2-1, with D unresolved. Germline CDR1 and CDR2: SGHRS and YFSETQ. V gave up 3 bases and J gave up 6 bases, with 4 bases separating them. The CDR3 has 11 amino acids. DNA of the CDR3: TGCGCCAGCAGCTACACCAATGAGCAGTTCTTC. Its protein is CASSYTNEQFF.

This clone was counted only a few times. The CDR3 DNA is TGTGCCAGCAGTCCACGGACAGGGGGCGGCTACACCTTC. Translated: CASSPRTGGGYTF. The V call is TRBV27, the J call TRBJ1-2, with 11 bases identical to TRBD1. The CDR3 extends over 13 amino acids. Germline values: CDR1 MNHEY, CDR2 SMNVEV (reference sequence). V was clipped by 5 bases and J by 8 bases; unmatched bases: 4.

The chain uses TRBV28 and TRBJ1-5; D may be TRBD1 (5 bases). CDR1 is MDHEN, CDR2 SYDVKM, per germline. The length of the CDR3 is 14 residues. Trimming stripped 6 bases from V and 5 bases from J, with 14 bases between. The CDR3 DNA is TGTGCCAGCAGCTTTGTCGCAGGGCATCAGCCCCAGCATTTT. It codes for CASSFVAGHQPQHF.

The chain is built from TRBV5-4 and TRBJ2-3, with 10 bases fitting TRBD2. Germline V gene lookup returns CDR1 SGHNT and CDR2 YYREEE (reference sequence). The CDR3 extends over 17 amino acids. V was clipped by 3 bases and J by 1 base; unmatched bases: 8. The CDR3 here is CASSSPLAGVGTDTQYF. CDR3 in DNA: TGTGCCAGCAGCTCCCCGCTAGCGGGAGTTGGCACAGATACGCAGTATTTT. Using reference TRBV5-4 and TRBJ2-3 for the parts outside the CDR3, the full variable domain is ETGVTQSPTHLIKTRGQQVTLRCSSQSGHNTVSWYQQALGQGPQFIFQYYREEENGRGNFPPRFSGLQFPNYSSELNVNALELDDSALYLCASSSPLAGVGTDTQYFGPGTRLTVL.

V and J are TRBV6-5 and TRBJ2-3; no clear D gene. The CDR3 has 15 amino acids. In germline, CDR1 is MNHEY, CDR2 SVGAGI. Trimming removed 2 bases from V and 0 bases from J, with 9 bases in between. This chain's CDR3 is CASSYGVSSTDTQYF. Written as DNA, the CDR3 is TGTGCCAGCAGTTACGGTGTGTCTAGCACAGATACGCAGTATTTT.

V gene TRBV7-9 combines with J gene TRBJ2-4; TRBD1 agrees at 8 bases. This CDR3 has 14 residues. V lost 1 base and J lost 6; bases outside the gene matches: 2. Germline values: CDR1 SEHNR, CDR2 FQNEAQ (reference sequence). CDR3 nucleotide sequence: TGTGCCAGCAGCTTAGGGGACAGGCCAAACATTCAGTACTTC. It encodes CASSLGDRPNIQYF.

The V and J genes are TRBV27 and TRBJ1-2; D not certain. V was clipped by 0 bases and J by 8 bases, with 10 bases between them. Germline V gene sequence: CDR1 MNHEY, CDR2 SMNVEV (reference sequence). CDR3 length equals 13 residues. CDR3 bases: TGTGCCAGCAGTTTATCGCCGCAGCACGGCTACACCTTC. Amino acids: CASSLSPQHGYTF.

The genes are TRBV27 and TRBJ1-2; no firm D call. This CDR3 has 16 residues. The ends were cut back, 0 bases at V and 0 bases at J, with 11 bases in the middle. Germline assignment: CDR1 MNHEY and CDR2 SMNVEV (reference sequence). The CDR3 DNA sequence: TGTGCCAGCAGTTTATCCCGGGATCCTTCTAACTATGGCTACACCTTC. It yields the protein CASSLSRDPSNYGYTF.